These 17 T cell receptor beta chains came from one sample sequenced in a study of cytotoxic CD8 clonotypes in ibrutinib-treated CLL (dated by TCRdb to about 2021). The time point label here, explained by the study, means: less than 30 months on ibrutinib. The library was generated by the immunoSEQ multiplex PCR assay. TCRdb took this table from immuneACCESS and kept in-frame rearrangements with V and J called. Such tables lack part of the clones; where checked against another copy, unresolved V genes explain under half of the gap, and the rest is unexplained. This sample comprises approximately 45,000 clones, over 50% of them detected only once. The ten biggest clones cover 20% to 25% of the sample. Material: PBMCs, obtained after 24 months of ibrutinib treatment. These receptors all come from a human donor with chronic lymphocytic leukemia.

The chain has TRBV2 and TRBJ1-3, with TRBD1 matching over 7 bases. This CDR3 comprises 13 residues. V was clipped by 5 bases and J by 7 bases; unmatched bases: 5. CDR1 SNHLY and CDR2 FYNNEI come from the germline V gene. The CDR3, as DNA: TGTGCCAGCAGTATGACAGGGACCAACACCATATATTTT. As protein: CASSMTGTNTIYF.

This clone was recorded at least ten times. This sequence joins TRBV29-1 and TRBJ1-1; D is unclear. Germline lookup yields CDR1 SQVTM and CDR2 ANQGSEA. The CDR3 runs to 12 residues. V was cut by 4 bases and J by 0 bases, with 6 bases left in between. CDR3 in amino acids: CSVALMNTEAFF. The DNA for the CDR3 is TGCAGCGTTGCCCTCATGAACACTGAAGCTTTCTTT.

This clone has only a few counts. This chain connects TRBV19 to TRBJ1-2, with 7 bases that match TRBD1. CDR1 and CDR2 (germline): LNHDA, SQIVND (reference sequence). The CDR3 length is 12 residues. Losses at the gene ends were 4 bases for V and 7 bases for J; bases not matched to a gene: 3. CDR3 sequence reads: CASSTDRAGYTF. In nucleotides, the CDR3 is TGTGCCAGTAGTACCGACAGGGCTGGCTACACCTTC.

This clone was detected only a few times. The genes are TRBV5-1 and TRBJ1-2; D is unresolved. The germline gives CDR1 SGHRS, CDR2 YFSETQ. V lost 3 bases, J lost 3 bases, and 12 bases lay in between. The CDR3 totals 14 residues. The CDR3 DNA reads TGCGCCAGCAGCTCTAAAGACGGACACTATGGCTACACCTTC. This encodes CASSSKDGHYGYTF. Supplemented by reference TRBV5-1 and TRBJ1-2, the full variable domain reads KAGVTQTPRYLIKTRGQQVTLSCSPISGHRSVSWYQQTPGQGLQFLFEYFSETQRNKGNFPGRFSGRQFSNSRSEMNVSTLELGDSALYLCASSSKDGHYGYTFGSGTRLTVV.

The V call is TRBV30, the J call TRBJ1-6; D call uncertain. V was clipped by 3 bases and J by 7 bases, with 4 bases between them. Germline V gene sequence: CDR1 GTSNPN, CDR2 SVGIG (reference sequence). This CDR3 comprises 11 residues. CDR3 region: CAWSTNSPLHF. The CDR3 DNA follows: TGTGCCTGGAGCACGAATTCACCCCTCCACTTT.

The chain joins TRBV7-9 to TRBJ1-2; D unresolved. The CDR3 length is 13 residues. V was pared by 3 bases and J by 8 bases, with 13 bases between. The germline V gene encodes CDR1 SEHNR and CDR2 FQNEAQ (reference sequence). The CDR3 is CASSLETPRGYTF. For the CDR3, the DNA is TGTGCCAGCAGCTTGGAAACACCCCGAGGCTACACCTTC.

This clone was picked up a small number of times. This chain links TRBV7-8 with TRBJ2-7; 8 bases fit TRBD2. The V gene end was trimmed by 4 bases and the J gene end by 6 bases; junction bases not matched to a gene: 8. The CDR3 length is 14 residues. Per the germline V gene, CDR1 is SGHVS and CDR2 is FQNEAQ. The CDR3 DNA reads TGTGCCAGCAGCTATATTGGGACTAGTGCCGAGCAGTACTTC. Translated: CASSYIGTSAEQYF.

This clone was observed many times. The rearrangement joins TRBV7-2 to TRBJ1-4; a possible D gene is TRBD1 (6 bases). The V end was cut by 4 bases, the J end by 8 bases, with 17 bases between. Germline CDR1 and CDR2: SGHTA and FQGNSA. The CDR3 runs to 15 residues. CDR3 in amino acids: CASSSIRRGTEKLFF. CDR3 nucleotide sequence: TGTGCCAGCAGCTCCATTAGACGGGGGACAGAAAAACTGTTTTTT.

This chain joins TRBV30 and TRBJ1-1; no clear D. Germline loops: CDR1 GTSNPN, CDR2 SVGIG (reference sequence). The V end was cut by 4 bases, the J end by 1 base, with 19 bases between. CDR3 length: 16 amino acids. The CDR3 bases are TGTGCCTGGAACAACCCTATGGGATTCACGAACACTGAAGCTTTCTTT. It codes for CAWNNPMGFTNTEAFF.

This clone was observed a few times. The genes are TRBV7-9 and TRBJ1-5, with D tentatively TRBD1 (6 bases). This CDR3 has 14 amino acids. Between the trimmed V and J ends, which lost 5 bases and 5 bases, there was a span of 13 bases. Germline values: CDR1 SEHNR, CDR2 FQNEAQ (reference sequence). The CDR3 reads CASSQTGLHQPQHF. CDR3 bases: TGTGCCAGCAGCCAAACAGGGCTGCATCAGCCCCAGCATTTT. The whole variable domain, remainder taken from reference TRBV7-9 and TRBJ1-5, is DTGVSQNPRHKITKRGQNVTFRCDPISEHNRLYWYRQTLGQGPEFLTYFQNEAQLEKSRLLSDRFSAERPKGSFSTLEIQRTEQGDSAMYLCASSQTGLHQPQHFGDGTRLSIL.

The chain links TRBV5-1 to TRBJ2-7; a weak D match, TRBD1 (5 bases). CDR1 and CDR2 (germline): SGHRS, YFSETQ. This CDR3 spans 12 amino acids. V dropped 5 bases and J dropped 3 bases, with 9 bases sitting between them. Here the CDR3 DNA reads TGCGCCAGCAGGCCCGACAGCTACGAGCAGTACTTC. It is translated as CASRPDSYEQYF.

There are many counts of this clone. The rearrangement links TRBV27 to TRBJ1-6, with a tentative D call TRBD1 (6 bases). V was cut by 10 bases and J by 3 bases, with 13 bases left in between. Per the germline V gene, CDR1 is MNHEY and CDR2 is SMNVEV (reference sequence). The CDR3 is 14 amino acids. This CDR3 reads CATKRQDYNSPLHF. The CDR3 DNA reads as TGTGCCACCAAGAGACAGGACTATAATTCACCCCTCCACTTT.

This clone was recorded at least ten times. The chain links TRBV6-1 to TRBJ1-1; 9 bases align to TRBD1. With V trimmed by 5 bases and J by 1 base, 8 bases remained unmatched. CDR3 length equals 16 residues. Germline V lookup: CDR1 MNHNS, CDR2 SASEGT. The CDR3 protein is CASSKGQGMGNTEAFF. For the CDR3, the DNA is TGTGCCAGCAGTAAAGGACAGGGGATGGGGAACACTGAAGCTTTCTTT.

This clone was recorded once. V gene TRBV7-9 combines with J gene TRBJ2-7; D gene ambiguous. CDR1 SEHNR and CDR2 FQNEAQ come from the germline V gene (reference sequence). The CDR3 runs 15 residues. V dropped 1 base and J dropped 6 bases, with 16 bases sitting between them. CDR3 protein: CASSLEGTLAGEQYF. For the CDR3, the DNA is TGTGCCAGCAGCTTAGAAGGCACACTGGCCGGCGAGCAGTACTTC.

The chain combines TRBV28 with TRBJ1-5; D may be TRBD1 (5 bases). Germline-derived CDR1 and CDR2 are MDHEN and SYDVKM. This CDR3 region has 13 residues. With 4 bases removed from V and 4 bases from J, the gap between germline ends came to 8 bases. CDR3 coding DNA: TGTGCCAGCAGTTCAGGGTCTAATCAGCCCCAGCATTTT. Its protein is CASSSGSNQPQHF.

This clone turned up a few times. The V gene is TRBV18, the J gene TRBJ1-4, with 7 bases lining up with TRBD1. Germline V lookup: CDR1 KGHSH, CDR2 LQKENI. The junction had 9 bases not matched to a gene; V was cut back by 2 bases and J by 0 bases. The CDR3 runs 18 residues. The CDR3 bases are TGTGCCAGCTCACCAGGGACAGACAAATATCCAACTAATGAAAAACTGTTTTTT. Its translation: CASSPGTDKYPTNEKLFF.

The CDR3 reads CAWSKTGRYYEQYF. CDR3 nucleotide sequence: TGTGCCTGGAGTAAAACGGGACGTTATTACGAGCAGTACTTC. The J gene is TRBJ2-7, the V gene TRBV30; D may be TRBD1 or TRBD2 (5 bases each). Germline values: CDR1 GTSNPN, CDR2 SVGIG (reference sequence). V was pared by 2 bases and J by 4 bases, with 15 bases between. The CDR3 length is 14 residues.